This TCR beta chain was captured in a study of cytomegalovirus exposure and HLA in healthy donors. The CDR3 is 14 amino acids. V was pared by 6 bases and J by 5 bases, with 4 bases of the junction left unmatched. CDR1 SNHLY and CDR2 FYNNEI come from the germline V gene. PCR amplification relied on 60 Vbeta primers (plus 13 Jbeta primers). Generated by immunoSEQ multiplex PCR, the TCRdb table keeps only in-frame clones and is missing some. The data contain about 220,000 clones, approximately 80% of them singletons. This TCR was recovered from a boy aged 2 to 10 in good health and CMV-seronegative. The rearrangement joins TRBV2 to TRBJ1-4; 9 bases are a match to TRBD1. Sequencing input: PBMCs. The CDR3 bases are TGTGCCAGCAGACAGGGGGCGCCAAATGAAAAACTGTTTTTT. It specifies CASRQGAPNEKLFF. The whole variable domain, remainder taken from reference TRBV2 and TRBJ1-4, is EPEVTQTPSHQVTQMGQEVILRCVPISNHLYFYWYRQILGQKVEFLVSFYNNEISEKSEIFDDQFSVERPDGSNFTLKIRSTKLEDSAMYFCASRQGAPNEKLFFGSGTQLSVL.